The rows below give T cell receptor beta chains drawn from one sample of a study of blood T cell repertoires in COVID-19. The protocol was immunoSEQ multiplex PCR, while the TCRdb copy is restricted to in-frame clones and leaves out a portion. The data contain some 94,000 clones, just under 90% of them singletons. The sample taken for sequencing was peripheral blood. All receptors come from a human donor in a cohort sampled during active COVID-19. Both conserved end residues are trimmed from each CDR3.

J gene | V gene | CDR3 protein
TRBJ2-5 | TRBV4-1 | ASSPSGLAETQETQY
TRBJ2-7 | TRBV21-1 | ASSKGSPGGREQY
TRBJ2-1 | TRBV4-2 | ASSQTSGRTNYNEQF
TRBJ2-1 | TRBV5-4 | ASSLGLEQF
TRBJ1-2 | TRBV14 | ASSPGTGFYGYT
TRBJ2-1 | TRBV29-1 | SVEKGGLGKRLNEQF
TRBJ1-1 | TRBV3-1/TRBV3-2 | ASSIRGTEAF
TRBJ2-1 | TRBV28 | ASSVELAGTNEQF
TRBJ1-1 | TRBV29-1 | SSTPIFPGTRGMYTEAF
TRBJ1-5 | TRBV10-3 | AISESGGNQPQH
TRBJ1-2 | TRBV24-1 | ATSDSSYGYT
TRBJ2-5 | TRBV7-7 | ASSPRTGAETQY
TRBJ2-5 | TRBV27 | ASSPTSSTGYQETQY
TRBJ1-1 | TRBV6-5 | ASSYSAGGNTEAF
TRBJ2-7 | TRBV28 | ASRPGQGPYEQY
TRBJ2-5 | TRBV4-1 | ASSQTSGKVTQY
TRBJ2-3 | TRBV15 | ATETSGGGTDTQY
TRBJ1-5 | TRBV15 | ATSPSGTGKWPQH
TRBJ1-4 | TRBV5-1 | ASSFVQGGEKLF
TRBJ2-7 | TRBV6-6 | ASSYSGTTYEQY
TRBJ2-7 | TRBV28 | ASSFLAGGAGEQY
TRBJ1-2 | TRBV5-1 | ASSWDTTLRYGYT
TRBJ1-3 | TRBV28 | ASSLEVSGNTIY
TRBJ1-6 | TRBV2 | ASTFGQGNNSPLH
TRBJ2-1 | TRBV7-2 | ASSSYPSSYNEQF
TRBJ2-1 | TRBV10-3 | AISEGLAGVEEQF
TRBJ1-4 | TRBV6-2/TRBV6-3 | ASSSGTGFEKLF
TRBJ2-7 | TRBV5-6 | ASSLGGWRERTYEQY
TRBJ1-5 | TRBV6-1 | ASREGGQLYSNQPQH
TRBJ2-2 | TRBV3-1/TRBV3-2 | ASSHGSHTGELF
TRBJ2-1 | TRBV11-3 | ASSLDGAAGGGYNEQF
TRBJ1-4 | TRBV27 | ASSPREGEKLF
TRBJ2-3 | TRBV6-6 | ASKNERTTDTQY
TRBJ2-3 | TRBV9 | ASSVALAGAGTDTQY
TRBJ2-5 | TRBV28 | ASSLLAEGTLQETQY
TRBJ2-7 | TRBV2 | ASSGPRAQGGQY
TRBJ2-7 | TRBV28 | ASSPGGQGDYEQY
TRBJ2-1 | TRBV2 | ASRSLVSSYNEQF
TRBJ1-6 | TRBV5-1 | ASSLVGQGATNSPLH
TRBJ1-5 | TRBV29-1 | SVAENSNQPQH
TRBJ1-5 | TRBV6-1 | ASSEGGGQPQH
TRBJ1-5 | TRBV7-9 | ASSLDRDNQPQH
TRBJ1-2 | TRBV19 | ASAPTGGVLSNYGYT
TRBJ2-5 | TRBV5-4 | ASSFSGRVQETQY
TRBJ2-7 | TRBV12-3/TRBV12-4 | ASRGQGRYEQY
TRBJ2-1 | TRBV24-1 | ATSDVGLAGYNEQF